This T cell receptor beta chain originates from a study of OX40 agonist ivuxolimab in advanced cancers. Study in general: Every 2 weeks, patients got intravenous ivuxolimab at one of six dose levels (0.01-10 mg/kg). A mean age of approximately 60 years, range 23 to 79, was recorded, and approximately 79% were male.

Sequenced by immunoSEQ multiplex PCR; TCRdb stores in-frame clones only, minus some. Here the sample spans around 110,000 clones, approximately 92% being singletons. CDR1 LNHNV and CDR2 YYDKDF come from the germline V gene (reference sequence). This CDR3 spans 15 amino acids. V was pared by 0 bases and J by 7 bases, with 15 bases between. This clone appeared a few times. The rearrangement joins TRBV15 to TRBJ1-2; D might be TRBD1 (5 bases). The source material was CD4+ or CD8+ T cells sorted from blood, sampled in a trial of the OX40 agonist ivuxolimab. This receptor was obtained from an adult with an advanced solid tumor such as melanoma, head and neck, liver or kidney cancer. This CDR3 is CATSRDVSGASGYTF. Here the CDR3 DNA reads TGTGCCACCAGCAGAGATGTGAGCGGGGCGAGTGGCTACACCTTC.